These 2 T cell receptor beta chains were sequenced from one sample in a study of neurological immune-mediated disorders. TCRdb called the 5' RACE reads again in MiXCR, with one record for every CDR3 protein. The sample lists over 13,000 distinct CDR3 sequences, more than 9% occurring once. The specimen was PBMCs. Source of these receptors: a woman between 40 and 50 years old in good health.

In its sample, this clonotype is medium-sized. The chain recombines TRBV2 with TRBJ2-1, with TRBD2 matching 9 bases. In germline, CDR1 is SNHLY, CDR2 FYNNEI. This CDR3 spans 15 amino acids. V dropped 7 bases and J dropped 2; count of bases not matched to a gene: 6. CDR3 amino acids: CASTSAGGTYNEQFF. Here the CDR3 DNA reads TGTGCCAGCACTTCAGCGGGAGGCACCTACAATGAGCAGTTCTTC.

Ten or more counts support this clonotype. This chain uses TRBV5-6 with TRBJ2-5; the match to TRBD2 covers 12 bases. The CDR3 covers 16 residues. V trimming: 4 bases; J trimming: 2 bases; junction bases outside the gene matches: 6. From germline, CDR1 is SGHDT and CDR2 YYEEEE. CDR3: CASSPPLAGGQETQYF. The CDR3 DNA follows: TGTGCCAGCAGCCCCCCGCTAGCGGGAGGGCAAGAGACCCAGTACTTC.